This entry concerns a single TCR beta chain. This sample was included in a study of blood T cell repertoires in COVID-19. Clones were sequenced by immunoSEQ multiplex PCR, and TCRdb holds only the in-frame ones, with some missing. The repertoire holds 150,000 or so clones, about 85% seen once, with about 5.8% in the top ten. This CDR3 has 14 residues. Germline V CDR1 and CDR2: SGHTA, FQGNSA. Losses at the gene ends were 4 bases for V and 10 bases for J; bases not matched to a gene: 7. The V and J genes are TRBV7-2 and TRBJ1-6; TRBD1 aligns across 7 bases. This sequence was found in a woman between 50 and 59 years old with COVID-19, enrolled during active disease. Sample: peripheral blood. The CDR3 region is CASSSEQGRSPLHF. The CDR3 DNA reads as TGTGCCAGCAGCTCCGAACAGGGGAGGTCACCCCTCCACTTT.